The 22 T cell receptor beta chains presented below share a single source sample, sequenced in a study of blood T cell repertoires in COVID-19. Repertoires were generated with immunoSEQ multiplex PCR, while TCRdb's copy carries only in-frame clones and drops some. The table records about 170,000 clones, roughly 89% of them present only once. Sequences were obtained from peripheral blood. The origin of the receptors is a man between 18 and 35 years old with active or convalescent COVID-19.

The chain links TRBV5-6 to TRBJ2-2; no clear D. This CDR3 is built from 13 residues. Trimming removed 4 bases at V and 2 bases at J, with 6 bases between. From germline, CDR1 is SGHDT and CDR2 YYEEEE. CDR3 sequence (DNA): TGTGCCAGCAGCACTACTAACACCGGGGAGCTGTTTTTT. The encoded protein is CASSTTNTGELFF.

The genes are TRBV27 and TRBJ1-2, with a weak D call TRBD1 (6 bases). V was cut by 1 base and J by 4 bases, with 10 bases left in between. CDR1 MNHEY and CDR2 SMNVEV come from the germline V gene (reference sequence). CDR3 length: 14 amino acids. The CDR3 protein is CASSLLPGAYGYTF. CDR3 in DNA: TGTGCCAGCAGTTTATTGCCAGGGGCCTATGGCTACACCTTC.

The chain uses TRBV12-3 or TRBV12-4 and TRBJ1-1; weak D call: TRBD1 (5 bases). The CDR3 is 13 residues long. The ends were cut back, 8 bases at V and 10 bases at J, with 20 bases in the middle. CDR3 protein: CASSNREGTIAFF. The CDR3 nucleotides read TGTGCCAGCTCAAATAGGGAGGGGACGATAGCTTTCTTT.

This chain links TRBV19 with TRBJ1-1; 10 bases line up with TRBD1. Trimming took 4 bases from V and 11 from J; bases not matched to a gene: 4. Germline CDR1 is LNHDA and CDR2 is SQIVND (reference sequence). CDR3 length: 12 amino acids. The CDR3 is CASSRDRGRAFF. CDR3 nucleotides: TGTGCCAGTAGTAGGGACAGGGGAAGGGCTTTCTTT.

This chain uses TRBV29-1 with TRBJ1-2; TRBD1 matches at 9 bases. The germline V gene encodes CDR1 SQVTM and CDR2 ANQGSEA. The CDR3 length is 12 residues. J lost 8 bases, V lost 4 bases, and 5 bases had no gene match. CDR3 DNA: TGCAGCGTTGGACAGGGGGAACGAGGCTACACCTTC. Its translation: CSVGQGERGYTF.

The V gene is TRBV10-2, the J gene TRBJ2-1; D is possibly TRBD2 (6 bases). The CDR3 contains 15 residues. Trimming took 3 bases from V and 4 from J, leaving 13 bases between them. Germline loops: CDR1 WSHSY, CDR2 SAAADI. This CDR3 is CASSEYAGYYNEQFF. DNA of the CDR3: TGCGCCAGCAGTGAATACGCGGGGTATTACAATGAGCAGTTCTTC.

The rearrangement uses TRBV24-1 and TRBJ2-7, with D unresolved. Trimming left V 4 bases short and J 6 bases short, with 18 bases between. Germline-derived CDR1 and CDR2 are KGHDR and SFDVKD. The CDR3 loop spans 15 amino acids. CDR3 loop: CATSDPLETPSEQYF. As DNA, the CDR3 is TGTGCCACCAGTGACCCCCTAGAGACCCCTTCCGAGCAGTACTTC.

The rearrangement links TRBV27 to TRBJ2-7, with D possibly matching TRBD1 (6 bases). Trimming took 6 bases from V and 2 from J, leaving 14 bases between them. The CDR3 is made up of 14 amino acids. CDR1 is MNHEY, CDR2 SMNVEV, per germline (reference sequence). CDR3 DNA sequence: TGTGCCAGCAGCGCCTGGGACAAGCCCTACGAGCAGTACTTC. Protein sequence: CASSAWDKPYEQYF.

The rearrangement uses TRBV5-1 and TRBJ2-3, with TRBD2 matching over 14 bases. This CDR3 is 15 amino acids long. Germline CDR1 and CDR2: SGHRS and YFSETQ. The junction had 4 bases not matched to a gene; V was cut back by 5 bases and J by 5 bases. This CDR3 is CASRWTSGGKDTQYF. CDR3 coding DNA: TGCGCCAGCAGATGGACTAGCGGGGGGAAAGATACGCAGTATTTT.

The chain couples TRBV11-2 to TRBJ2-7, with 7 nucleotides matching TRBD1. The CDR3 loop spans 15 amino acids. Losses at the gene ends were 6 bases for V and 2 bases for J; bases not matched to a gene: 10. Germline CDR1 SGHAT, CDR2 FQNNGV. CDR3 nucleotides: TGTGCCAGCAGATCTACAGGGGTAGGAACCTACGAGCAGTACGTC. Its translation: CASRSTGVGTYEQYV.

The V call is TRBV5-6, the J call TRBJ2-7; the match to TRBD2 covers 11 bases. The CDR3 is made up of 14 amino acids. After removal of 0 bases from V and 11 bases from J, the junction contained 7 bases not matched to a gene. From germline, CDR1 is SGHDT and CDR2 YYEEEE. CDR3 nucleotides: TGTGCCAGCAGCTTGGAACTAGCGGGGGCTGAGGAGTACGTC. It codes for CASSLELAGAEEYV.

J is TRBJ2-2 and V is TRBV21-1; TRBD1 is the table's D call, not checked against the DNA. TRBV21-1 is a pseudogene segment. The CDR3 is made up of 18 amino acids. The CDR3 here is CASSNPARTGGKTGELFF. The CDR3 DNA reads TGTGCCAGCAGCAATCCTGCCCGGACAGGGGGCAAAACCGGGGAGCTGTTTTTT.

The chain has TRBV5-1 and TRBJ2-3; tentatively, D is TRBD1 (5 bases). The CDR3 spans 14 residues. V dropped 4 bases and J dropped 0 bases, with 9 bases sitting between them. Germline V gene lookup returns CDR1 SGHRS and CDR2 YFSETQ. For the CDR3, the DNA is TGCGCCAGCAGCCGACAGCCTAGCACAGATACGCAGTATTTT. Translation gives CASSRQPSTDTQYF.

This chain joins TRBV5-4 and TRBJ1-2, with D tentatively TRBD1 (5 bases). Germline values: CDR1 SGHNT, CDR2 YYREEE (reference sequence). Trimming cost V 4 bases and J 3 bases, with 10 bases left between them. There are 13 residues in the CDR3. This CDR3 reads CASSRQGDYGYTF. The CDR3 nucleotides are TGTGCCAGCAGCCGCCAGGGTGACTATGGCTACACCTTC.

This rearrangement joins TRBV24-1 to TRBJ2-1; possibly TRBD2 for D (6 bases). V was clipped by 4 bases and J by 6 bases, with 12 bases between them. The CDR3 consists of 14 residues. Looked up from germline, CDR1 is KGHDR and CDR2 is SFDVKD. In DNA form, the CDR3 reads TGTGCCACCAGTGAGGAGGTAGCGGCCAATGAGCAGTTCTTC. Translating gives CATSEEVAANEQFF.

The chain carries TRBV7-3 and TRBJ1-1, with D unclear. The CDR3 contains 14 residues. CDR1 is SGHTA, CDR2 FQGTGA, per germline. Trimming took off 6 bases at V and 0 bases at J, with 11 bases between the two ends. The DNA of the CDR3 is TGTGCCAGCAGGCGGAACGATATGAACACTGAAGCTTTCTTT. Protein: CASRRNDMNTEAFF.

This chain links TRBV3-1 (or the pseudogene TRBV3-2) with TRBJ1-1, with D hard to call. V lost 4 bases to trimming and J lost 7 bases, with 13 bases between them. The CDR3 sequence is 13 residues long. CDR1 LGHDT and CDR2 YNNKEL come from the germline V gene (reference sequence). CDR3 coding DNA: TGTGCCAGCAGCCTTCGGGGATACAGTGAAGCTTTCTTT. It codes for CASSLRGYSEAFF.

This chain connects TRBV19 to TRBJ1-1; D gene ambiguous. The length of the CDR3 is 15 residues. Germline CDR1 is LNHDA and CDR2 is SQIVND (reference sequence). Trimming cost V 6 bases and J 3 bases, with 17 bases left between them. The DNA of the CDR3 is TGTGCCAGTAGAACTTCTGGCGCCGGGGACACTGAAGCTTTCTTT. It codes for CASRTSGAGDTEAFF.

The gene calls are TRBV25-1 and TRBJ2-3; the D is unclear. Germline V gene lookup returns CDR1 MGHDK and CDR2 SYGVNS. V dropped 4 bases and J dropped 7 bases, with 9 bases sitting between them. The CDR3 spans 12 residues. This CDR3 is CASSGSSHTQYF. CDR3 in DNA: TGTGCCAGCAGTGGGTCTAGTCATACGCAGTATTTT.

The V call is TRBV11-3, the J call TRBJ2-1, with 9 bases identical to TRBD1. The CDR3 runs to 14 residues. From germline, CDR1 is SGHNT and CDR2 YENEEA. The ends lost 4 bases at V and 9 bases at J; junction bases unmatched: 7. In DNA, the CDR3 is TGTGCCAGCAGCTGGGACAGGGTAACGTCTGAGCAGTTCTTC. Amino acids: CASSWDRVTSEQFF.

V and J are TRBV6-1 and TRBJ2-2, with TRBD1 identical over 8 bases. The CDR3 is 19 residues long. The trim removed 8 bases at V and 2 bases at J, leaving 19 bases unmatched. The germline V gene encodes CDR1 MNHNS and CDR2 SASEGT. The DNA of the CDR3 is TGTGCCAGCCGTGGGCCGGAACCGGGACAGGTCATCAACACCGGGGAGCTGTTTTTT. Translation: CASRGPEPGQVINTGELFF.

The chain links TRBV19 to TRBJ2-7, with TRBD2 as a possible D gene (5 bases). With 5 bases removed from V and 7 bases from J, the gap between germline ends came to 21 bases. Germline V CDR1 and CDR2: LNHDA, SQIVND (reference sequence). CDR3 length: 15 amino acids. The CDR3 DNA is TGTGCCAGTAGTCGTACGGCAGGCGGGCCTGAGGAGCAGTACTTC. Translated: CASSRTAGGPEEQYF.